Following are 29 T cell receptor beta chains from one sample sequenced in a study of OX40 agonist ivuxolimab in advanced cancers. The data were produced by immunoSEQ multiplex PCR, yet TCRdb's version contains in-frame clones alone and is incomplete. Of fewer than 35,000 clones listed, roughly nine tenths are singletons. The sequences come from CD4+ or CD8+ T cells sorted from blood, collected in a trial of the OX40 agonist ivuxolimab. All receptors come from an adult with an advanced solid tumor such as melanoma, head and neck, liver or kidney cancer.

V usage is TRBV4-1 and J usage is TRBJ2-2; TRBD1 might be the D (5 bases). V was cut by 1 base and J by 4 bases, with 7 bases left in between. The CDR3 is made up of 14 amino acids. CDR1 and CDR2 (germline): MGHRA, YSYEKL. The CDR3 sequence is CASSQGQPTGELFF. Here the CDR3 DNA reads TGCGCCAGCAGCCAAGGACAGCCCACCGGGGAGCTGTTTTTT.

A single count supports this clone. The gene calls are TRBV12-5 and TRBJ2-1; D call uncertain. The CDR3 is made up of 12 amino acids. Trimming shortened V by 2 bases and J by 5 bases, and 4 bases separated the two germline ends. Germline V gene data show CDR1 as LGHNT and CDR2 as FRNRAP. The CDR3 sequence is CASGLRHNEQFF. As DNA, the CDR3 is TGTGCTAGTGGTTTGCGGCACAATGAGCAGTTCTTC. Drawing the rest from reference TRBV12-5 and TRBJ2-1, the complete variable domain is DARVTQTPRHKVTEMGQEVTMRCQPILGHNTVFWYRQTMMQGLELLAYFRNRAPLDDSGMPKDRFSAEMPDATLATLKIQPSEPRDSAVYFCASGLRHNEQFFGPGTRLTVL.

This chain joins TRBV5-1 and TRBJ2-1, with D tentatively TRBD1 or TRBD2 (5 bases each). CDR1 and CDR2 (germline): SGHRS, YFSETQ. The V gene lost 4 bases and the J gene lost 4 bases, with 12 bases spanning the gap. The CDR3 is 14 amino acids. Here the CDR3 reads CASSPGPGYNEQFF. The CDR3 nucleotides are TGCGCCAGCAGCCCGGGACCTGGTTACAATGAGCAGTTCTTC.

This clone showed up just once. The chain has TRBV19 and TRBJ1-2; 8 positions agree with TRBD1. Germline loops: CDR1 LNHDA, CDR2 SQIVND (reference sequence). Losses at the gene ends were 0 bases for V and 6 bases for J; bases not matched to a gene: 6. The CDR3 spans 15 residues. The CDR3, as DNA: TGTGCCAGTAGTATAGACAGGGGGCTTTTTCATGGCTACACCTTC. Translated, it gives CASSIDRGLFHGYTF.

With respect to this clone: The junction departs from the called germline gene at one end, perhaps through a read error. The chain is built from TRBV7-2 and TRBJ2-1; D is unresolved. The CDR3 is made up of 12 amino acids. The germline gives CDR1 SGHTA, CDR2 FQGNSA. The CDR3 loop is CASTLYLNEQFF. The CDR3 DNA is TGTGCCAGCACCTTATACCTCAATGAGCAGTTCTTC.

The chain employs TRBV4-1 and TRBJ2-1; 9 positions agree with TRBD2. Germline loops: CDR1 MGHRA, CDR2 YSYEKL. V shed 4 bases, J shed 3 bases, and the junction held 4 bases outside the gene matches. CDR3 length equals 15 residues. Here the CDR3 reads CASSPLAGVYNEQFF. CDR3 DNA sequence: TGCGCCAGCAGCCCGTTAGCGGGAGTCTACAATGAGCAGTTCTTC.

This rearrangement joins TRBV2 to TRBJ2-1, with D uncertain. The CDR3 length is 17 residues. Germline CDR1 SNHLY, CDR2 FYNNEI. V was pared by 1 base and J by 6 bases, with 19 bases between. CDR3 DNA: TGTGCCAGCAGTGAAGGCGGCCTAGTATCCATACGCAATGAGCAGTTCTTC. This sequence encodes CASSEGGLVSIRNEQFF.

This chain links TRBV10-2 with TRBJ2-7; D call uncertain. The CDR3 sequence is 14 residues long. V gave up 2 bases and J gave up 4 bases, with 12 bases separating them. CDR1 and CDR2 (germline): WSHSY, SAAADI. Written as DNA, the CDR3 is TGCGCCAGCAGTGAGGGCCCGGGTTGGTACGAGCAGTACTTC. Amino acids: CASSEGPGWYEQYF.

This rearrangement joins TRBV5-1 to TRBJ1-1; weak D call: TRBD1 (5 bases). The CDR3 loop spans 15 amino acids. Trimming removed 0 bases from V and 12 bases from J, with 21 bases in between. Germline V lookup: CDR1 SGHRS, CDR2 YFSETQ. The CDR3 loop is CASSLAGAQLDAPFF. Here the CDR3 DNA reads TGCGCCAGCAGCTTGGCCGGGGCACAGTTGGACGCACCTTTCTTT.

V and J are TRBV7-9 and TRBJ2-1; no clear D. Germline V gene lookup returns CDR1 SEHNR and CDR2 FQNEAQ (reference sequence). The CDR3 has 10 amino acids. V was cut by 5 bases and J by 15 bases, with 11 bases left in between. The CDR3 spells CASSDINMFF. The CDR3 coding sequence is TGTGCCAGCAGCGATATAAACATGTTCTTC. The full variable domain, rest sourced from reference TRBV7-9 and TRBJ2-1, is DTGVSQNPRHKITKRGQNVTFRCDPISEHNRLYWYRQTLGQGPEFLTYFQNEAQLEKSRLLSDRFSAERPKGSFSTLEIQRTEQGDSAMYLCASSDINMFFGPGTRLTVL.

The J gene is TRBJ1-4, the V gene TRBV27, with D perhaps TRBD1 (5 bases). This CDR3 comprises 18 residues. Germline values: CDR1 MNHEY, CDR2 SMNVEV (reference sequence). Trimming pared 5 bases from V and 6 bases from J, leaving 25 bases between. The CDR3 region is CASSPSSGGSLPHEKLFF. The DNA of the CDR3 is TGTGCCAGCAGTCCAAGTTCCGGGGGTTCGCTCCCCCATGAAAAACTGTTTTTT.

The rearrangement uses TRBV27 and TRBJ1-5; D possibly corresponds to TRBD1 (6 bases). This CDR3 contains 15 residues. V was trimmed by 2 bases and J by 4 bases, leaving 12 bases between them. CDR1 is MNHEY, CDR2 SMNVEV, per germline (reference sequence). The DNA for the CDR3 is TGTGCCAGCAGTTTAACTGGGGGCTTAAATCAGCCCCAGCATTTT. Amino acid sequence: CASSLTGGLNQPQHF.

The V call is TRBV2, the J call TRBJ2-1; D is unresolved. Germline CDR1 SNHLY, CDR2 FYNNEI. The CDR3 contains 16 residues. V was shortened by 1 base and J by 0 bases, with 10 bases between the two germline ends. Here the CDR3 DNA reads TGTGCCAGCAGTGAAGGCAGCCTCAGCTCCTACAATGAGCAGTTCTTC. Translation gives CASSEGSLSSYNEQFF.

This clone appeared a single time. The rearrangement links TRBV28 to TRBJ1-2; maybe TRBD1 (5 bases). The V end lost 3 bases, the J end lost 4 bases, and 12 bases lay between the germline ends. Per germline, CDR1 MDHEN and CDR2 SYDVKM. The CDR3 runs 14 residues. CDR3 bases: TGTGCCAGCAGTTTTAGGGGTATCGGCTATGGCTACACCTTC. Encoded protein: CASSFRGIGYGYTF.

This sequence joins TRBV11-2 and TRBJ2-7; no definite D call. CDR1 is SGHAT and CDR2 is FQNNGV in the germline V gene. Trimming took 6 bases from V and 3 from J, leaving 6 bases between them. CDR3 length equals 11 residues. The CDR3 region has the DNA TGTGCCAGCAGTAACAGCTACGAGCAGTACTTC. This sequence encodes CASSNSYEQYF. Combining the CDR3 with reference TRBV11-2 and TRBJ2-7 gives the whole variable domain EAGVAQSPRYKIIEKRQSVAFWCNPISGHATLYWYQQILGQGPKLLIQFQNNGVVDDSQLPKDRFSAERLKGVDSTLKIQPAKLEDSAVYLCASSNSYEQYFGPGTRLTVT.

This chain links TRBV7-9 with TRBJ2-1, with D perhaps matching TRBD2 (5 bases). In germline, CDR1 is SEHNR, CDR2 FQNEAQ (reference sequence). The V end lost 4 bases, the J end lost 2 bases, and 9 bases lay between the germline ends. This CDR3 is 14 amino acids long. The CDR3 DNA reads as TGTGCCAGCAGCTCGACCGGGACCTACAATGAGCAGTTCTTC. Amino acid sequence: CASSSTGTYNEQFF.

The chain is built from TRBV4-2 and TRBJ2-7, with TRBD2 matching 9 bases. The CDR3 spans 15 residues. Germline loops: CDR1 LGHNA, CDR2 YNFKEQ. V shed 8 bases and J 4 bases; nucleotides not matched to a gene: 12. In DNA, the CDR3 is TGTGCCAGCCAGGTTGTTAGCGGGGGCCCTTACGAGCAGTACTTC. Translating gives CASQVVSGGPYEQYF.

V and J are TRBV6-1 and TRBJ1-6; D remains unclear. The V gene lost 3 bases and the J gene lost 3 bases, with 6 bases spanning the gap. CDR1 and CDR2 from the germline V gene are MNHNS and SASEGT. The CDR3 runs 14 residues. CDR3 coding DNA: TGTGCCAGCAGTGATGGGGACTATAATTCACCCCTCCACTTT. The encoded protein is CASSDGDYNSPLHF.

The V gene is TRBV7-8, the J gene TRBJ1-3, with D maybe TRBD1 (5 bases). V was cut by 10 bases and J by 0 bases, with 7 bases left in between. CDR1 is SGHVS and CDR2 is FQNEAQ in the germline V gene. This CDR3 is 12 amino acids long. The CDR3 here is CAITGSGNTIYF. DNA of the CDR3: TGTGCCATCACAGGCTCTGGAAACACCATATATTTT.

This clone was seen a few times. This sequence joins TRBV23-1 and TRBJ1-2, with 7 nucleotides matching TRBD1. TRBV23-1 is an open reading frame, and its role is uncertain. With 0 bases clipped from V and 1 base from J, the junction kept 5 bases outside the gene matches. CDR3 size: 16 residues. Here the CDR3 DNA reads TGCGCCAGCAGTCAATCCGGGACAGATATTAACTATGGCTACACCTTC. Amino acid sequence: CASSQSGTDINYGYTF.

The CDR3 DNA reads TGTGCCAGCAGCTACGGGACACTGGAATCCACCGGGGAGCTGTTTTTT. Protein product: CASSYGTLESTGELFF. The rearrangement uses TRBV5-6 and TRBJ2-2, with D perhaps matching TRBD1 (6 bases). The CDR3 has 16 residues. CDR1 and CDR2 from the germline V gene are SGHDT and YYEEEE. V shed 3 bases and J shed 4 bases, with 16 bases lying between them.

CDR3 nucleotide sequence: TGTGCCAGCAGTTTATCGGCAGGGAGCAATCAGCCCCAGCATTTT. Amino acid sequence: CASSLSAGSNQPQHF. The gene calls are TRBV27 and TRBJ1-5; a weak D match, TRBD1 (5 bases). V lost 0 bases and J lost 1, with 7 bases in between. CDR1 MNHEY and CDR2 SMNVEV come from the germline V gene (reference sequence). The CDR3 runs to 15 residues.

The chain employs TRBV7-2 and TRBJ2-1; no clear D. There are 17 residues in the CDR3. Trimming left V 1 base short and J 2 bases short, with 15 bases between. Germline CDR1 is SGHTA and CDR2 is FQGNSA. In DNA form, the CDR3 reads TGTGCCAGCAGCTTAGGCACGTTAGAAGGGCCCTACAATGAGCAGTTCTTC. Its protein is CASSLGTLEGPYNEQFF. Filled out from reference TRBV7-2 and TRBJ2-1, the complete variable domain reads GAGVSQSPSNKVTEKGKDVELRCDPISGHTALYWYRQSLGQGLEFLIYFQGNSAPDKSGLPSDRFSAERTGGSVSTLTIQRTQQEDSAVYLCASSLGTLEGPYNEQFFGPGTRLTVL.

V usage is TRBV28 and J usage is TRBJ2-4; D remains unclear. CDR3 length equals 13 residues. Germline V gene lookup returns CDR1 MDHEN and CDR2 SYDVKM. The germline V and J ends were trimmed by 8 bases and 4 bases, with 12 bases remaining between them. Here the CDR3 reads CASRTVTKNIQYF. The CDR3 nucleotides read TGTGCCAGCCGCACAGTCACTAAAAACATTCAGTACTTC.

With respect to this clone: The sample carries other DNA sequences with the same CDR3. This chain connects TRBV6-5 to TRBJ1-1, with D possibly being TRBD1 (5 bases). Germline CDR1 and CDR2: MNHEY and SVGAGI. V was cut by 4 bases and J by 0 bases, with 6 bases left in between. The CDR3 covers 13 residues. The CDR3 protein is CASSLTVNTEAFF. In DNA, the CDR3 is TGTGCCAGCAGTTTGACAGTGAACACTGAAGCTTTCTTT.

V gene TRBV4-1 combines with J gene TRBJ1-1; a weak D match, TRBD1 (6 bases). CDR3 length: 17 residues. CDR1 and CDR2 from the germline V gene are MGHRA and YSYEKL. V was clipped by 1 base and J by 0 bases, with 15 bases between them. This CDR3 reads CASSQVLTGIMNTEAFF. In nucleotides, the CDR3 is TGCGCCAGCAGCCAAGTATTAACAGGGATTATGAACACTGAAGCTTTCTTT.

The V gene is TRBV30, the J gene TRBJ2-5; 11 bases fit TRBD2. This CDR3 contains 16 residues. Trimming took 4 bases from V and 2 from J; bases not matched to a gene: 9. The germline CDR1 and CDR2 sequences are GTSNPN and SVGIG (reference sequence). CDR3 in amino acids: CAWTPGVAGGQETQYF. In nucleotides, the CDR3 is TGTGCCTGGACCCCCGGGGTAGCGGGAGGGCAAGAGACCCAGTACTTC.

CDR3 nucleotides: TGTGCCAGCAGTCACAACAGGGGGGTTTCATTCGAGCAGTACTTC. Residues: CASSHNRGVSFEQYF. The chain is built from TRBV13 and TRBJ2-5; 8 bases match TRBD1. The J call is uncertain, as TRBJ2-7 better fits the DNA end. This CDR3 has 15 residues. The germline V gene encodes CDR1 PRHDT and CDR2 FYEKMQ (reference sequence).

This sequence joins TRBV4-2 and TRBJ2-1; 10 nucleotides agree with TRBD2. Germline CDR1 LGHNA, CDR2 YNFKEQ. The CDR3 sequence is 16 residues long. Unmatched junction bases numbered 15, after V lost 4 bases and J lost 12 bases. The CDR3 spells CASSPPGSGGFEGQFF. The DNA for the CDR3 is TGTGCCAGCAGCCCCCCAGGTAGCGGGGGGTTCGAGGGGCAGTTCTTC.